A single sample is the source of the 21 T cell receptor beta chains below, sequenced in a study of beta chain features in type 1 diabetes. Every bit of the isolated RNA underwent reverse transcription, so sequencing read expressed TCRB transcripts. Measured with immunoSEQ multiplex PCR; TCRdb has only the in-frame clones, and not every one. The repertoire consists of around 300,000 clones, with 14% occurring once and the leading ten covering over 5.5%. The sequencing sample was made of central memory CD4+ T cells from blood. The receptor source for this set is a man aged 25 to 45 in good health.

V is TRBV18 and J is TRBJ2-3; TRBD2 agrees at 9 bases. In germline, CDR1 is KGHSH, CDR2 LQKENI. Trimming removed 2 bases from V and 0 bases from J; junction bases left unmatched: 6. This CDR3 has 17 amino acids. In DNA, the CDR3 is TGTGCCAGCTCACCAAAAGCGGGAGGATTTAGCACAGATACGCAGTATTTT. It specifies CASSPKAGGFSTDTQYF.

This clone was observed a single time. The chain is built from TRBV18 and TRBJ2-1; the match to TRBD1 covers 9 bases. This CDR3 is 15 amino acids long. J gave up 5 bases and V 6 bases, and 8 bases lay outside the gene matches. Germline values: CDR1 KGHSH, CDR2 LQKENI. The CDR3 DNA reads TGTGCCAGCTCTCATCCGGGACAGGGAAACAATGAGCAGTTCTTC. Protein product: CASSHPGQGNNEQFF.

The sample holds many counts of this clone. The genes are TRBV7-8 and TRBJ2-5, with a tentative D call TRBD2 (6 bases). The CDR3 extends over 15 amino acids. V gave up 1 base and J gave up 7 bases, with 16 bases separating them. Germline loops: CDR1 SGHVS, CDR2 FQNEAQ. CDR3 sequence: CASSLGGLGEGTQYF. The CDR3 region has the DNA TGTGCCAGCAGCTTAGGGGGACTGGGCGAAGGGACCCAGTACTTC.

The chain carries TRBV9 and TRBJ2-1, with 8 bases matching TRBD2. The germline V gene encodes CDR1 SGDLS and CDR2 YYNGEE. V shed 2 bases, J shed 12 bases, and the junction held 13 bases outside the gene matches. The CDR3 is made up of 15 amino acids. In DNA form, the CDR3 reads TGTGCCAGCAGCGTGGCCAGCAGCGGGAGTAGCGGGCAGTTCTTC. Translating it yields CASSVASSGSSGQFF.

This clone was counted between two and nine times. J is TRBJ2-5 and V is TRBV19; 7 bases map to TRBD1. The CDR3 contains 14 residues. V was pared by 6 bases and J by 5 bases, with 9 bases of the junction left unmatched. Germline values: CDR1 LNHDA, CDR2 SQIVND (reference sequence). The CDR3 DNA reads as TGTGCCAGTAGCCCGAACAGGGGACGGGAGACCCAGTACTTC. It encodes CASSPNRGRETQYF.

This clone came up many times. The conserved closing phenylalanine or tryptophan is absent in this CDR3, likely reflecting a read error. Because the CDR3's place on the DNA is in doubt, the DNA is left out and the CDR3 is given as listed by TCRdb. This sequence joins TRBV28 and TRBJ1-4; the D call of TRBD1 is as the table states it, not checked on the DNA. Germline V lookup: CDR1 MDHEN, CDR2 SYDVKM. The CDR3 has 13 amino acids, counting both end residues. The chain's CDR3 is CASKPPRVDGHIS.

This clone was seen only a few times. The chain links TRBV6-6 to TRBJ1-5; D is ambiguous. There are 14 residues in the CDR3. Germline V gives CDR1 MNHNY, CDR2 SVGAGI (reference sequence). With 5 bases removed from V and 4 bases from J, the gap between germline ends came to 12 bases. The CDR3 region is CASSQGTQNQPQHF. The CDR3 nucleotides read TGTGCCAGCAGTCAAGGAACCCAAAATCAGCCCCAGCATTTT.

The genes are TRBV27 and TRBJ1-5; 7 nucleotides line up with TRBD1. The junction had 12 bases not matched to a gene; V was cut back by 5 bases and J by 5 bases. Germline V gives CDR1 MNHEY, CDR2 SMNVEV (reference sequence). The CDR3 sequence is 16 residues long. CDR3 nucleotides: TGTGCCAGCAGTCCGGGAGACAGGGTGAGTTATCAGCCCCAGCATTTT. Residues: CASSPGDRVSYQPQHF.

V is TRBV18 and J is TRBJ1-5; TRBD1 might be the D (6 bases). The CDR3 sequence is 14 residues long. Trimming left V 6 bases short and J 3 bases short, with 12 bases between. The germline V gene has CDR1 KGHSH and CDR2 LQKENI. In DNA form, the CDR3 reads TGTGCCAGCTCGCCAGGGGTTGCCAATCAGCCCCAGCATTTT. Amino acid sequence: CASSPGVANQPQHF. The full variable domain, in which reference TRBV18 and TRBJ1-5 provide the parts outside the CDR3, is NAGVMQNPRHLVRRRGQEARLRCSPMKGHSHVYWYRQLPEEGLKFMVYLQKENIIDESGMPKERFSAEFPKEGPSILRIQQVVRGDSAAYFCASSPGVANQPQHFGDGTRLSIL.

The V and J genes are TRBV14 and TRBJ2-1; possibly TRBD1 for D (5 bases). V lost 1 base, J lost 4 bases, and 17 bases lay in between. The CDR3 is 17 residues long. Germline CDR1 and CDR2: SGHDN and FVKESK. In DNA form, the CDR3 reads TGTGCCAGCAGCCAAGTTGGGGCTAGAGGCATGTACAATGAGCAGTTCTTC. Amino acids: CASSQVGARGMYNEQFF.

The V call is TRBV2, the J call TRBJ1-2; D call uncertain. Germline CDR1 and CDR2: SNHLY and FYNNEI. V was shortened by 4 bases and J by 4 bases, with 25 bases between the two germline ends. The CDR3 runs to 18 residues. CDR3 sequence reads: CASSGFVPPRRTSYGYTF. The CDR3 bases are TGTGCCAGCAGTGGATTTGTCCCTCCCCGGAGGACCTCCTATGGCTACACCTTC. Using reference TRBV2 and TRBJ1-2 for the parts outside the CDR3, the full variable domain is EPEVTQTPSHQVTQMGQEVILRCVPISNHLYFYWYRQILGQKVEFLVSFYNNEISEKSEIFDDQFSVERPDGSNFTLKIRSTKLEDSAMYFCASSGFVPPRRTSYGYTFGSGTRLTVV.

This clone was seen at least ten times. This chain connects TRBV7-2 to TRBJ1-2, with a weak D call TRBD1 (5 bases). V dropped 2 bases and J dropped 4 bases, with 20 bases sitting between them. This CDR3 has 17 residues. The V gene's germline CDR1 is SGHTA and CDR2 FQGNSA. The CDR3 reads CASSLSPQRQPIYGYTF. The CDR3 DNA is TGTGCCAGCAGCTTAAGCCCTCAAAGACAGCCTATCTATGGCTACACCTTC.

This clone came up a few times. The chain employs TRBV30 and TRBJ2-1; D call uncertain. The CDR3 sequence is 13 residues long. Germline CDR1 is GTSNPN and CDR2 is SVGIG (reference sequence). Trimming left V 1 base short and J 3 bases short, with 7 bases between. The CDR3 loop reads CAWSGEDYNEQFF. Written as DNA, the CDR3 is TGTGCCTGGAGTGGAGAAGACTACAATGAGCAGTTCTTC.

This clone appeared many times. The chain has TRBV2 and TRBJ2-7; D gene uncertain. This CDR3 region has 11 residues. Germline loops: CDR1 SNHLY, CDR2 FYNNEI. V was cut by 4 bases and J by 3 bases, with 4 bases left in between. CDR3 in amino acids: CASSVLYEQYV. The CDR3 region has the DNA TGTGCCAGCAGTGTACTCTACGAGCAGTACGTC.

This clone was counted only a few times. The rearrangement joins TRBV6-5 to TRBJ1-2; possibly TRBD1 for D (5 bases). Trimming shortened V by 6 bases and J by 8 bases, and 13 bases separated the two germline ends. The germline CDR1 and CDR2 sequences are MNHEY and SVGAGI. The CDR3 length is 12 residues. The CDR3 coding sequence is TGTGCCAGCAGCACCCCAGGGAAGGGCTACACCTTC. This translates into CASSTPGKGYTF.

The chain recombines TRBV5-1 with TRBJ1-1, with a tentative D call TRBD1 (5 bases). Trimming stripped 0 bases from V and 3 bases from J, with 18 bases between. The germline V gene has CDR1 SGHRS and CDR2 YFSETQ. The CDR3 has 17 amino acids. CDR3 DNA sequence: TGCGCCAGCAGCTTGGTCGTATTGTCGGGGGGACACACTGAAGCTTTCTTT. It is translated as CASSLVVLSGGHTEAFF.

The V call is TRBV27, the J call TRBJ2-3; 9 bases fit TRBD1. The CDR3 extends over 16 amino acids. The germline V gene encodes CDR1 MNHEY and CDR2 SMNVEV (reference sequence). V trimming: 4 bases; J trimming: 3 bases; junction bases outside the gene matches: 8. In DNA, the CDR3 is TGTGCCAGCAGTTCATTCGGGACAGGGATAACAGATACGCAGTATTTT. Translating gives CASSSFGTGITDTQYF.

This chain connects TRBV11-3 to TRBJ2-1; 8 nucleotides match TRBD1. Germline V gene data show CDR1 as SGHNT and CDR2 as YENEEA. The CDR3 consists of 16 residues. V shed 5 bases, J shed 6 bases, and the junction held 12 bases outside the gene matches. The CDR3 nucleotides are TGTGCCAGCAGCCCCCGGACAGGGCGGGTGGGCAATGAGCAGTTCTTC. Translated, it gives CASSPRTGRVGNEQFF.

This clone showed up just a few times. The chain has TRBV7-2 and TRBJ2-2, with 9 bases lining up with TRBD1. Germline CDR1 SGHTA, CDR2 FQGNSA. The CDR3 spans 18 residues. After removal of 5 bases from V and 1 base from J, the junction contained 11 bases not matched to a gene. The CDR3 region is CASSHRDRDPRNTGELFF. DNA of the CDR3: TGTGCCAGCAGCCACCGGGACAGGGATCCCCGGAACACCGGGGAGCTGTTTTTT.

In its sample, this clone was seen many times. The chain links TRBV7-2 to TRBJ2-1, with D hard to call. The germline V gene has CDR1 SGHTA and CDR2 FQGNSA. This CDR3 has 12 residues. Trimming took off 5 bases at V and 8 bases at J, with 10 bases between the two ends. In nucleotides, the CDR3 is TGTGCCAGCAGCGCCATGGTATATGAGCAGTTCTTC. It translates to CASSAMVYEQFF.

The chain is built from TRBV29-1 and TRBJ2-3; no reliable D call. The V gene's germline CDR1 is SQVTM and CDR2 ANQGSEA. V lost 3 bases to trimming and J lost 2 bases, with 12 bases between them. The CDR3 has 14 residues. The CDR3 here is CSVERRALTDTQYF. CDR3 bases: TGCAGCGTTGAGCGCCGGGCGCTCACAGATACGCAGTATTTT.